This is a list of T cell receptor beta chains from one sample in a study of glioma-infiltrating T cells after dendritic cell vaccination. The method was immunoSEQ multiplex PCR; TCRdb's version includes in-frame clones alone and lacks a portion of them. The top ten clones hold approximately 10% of a sample with 65,000 or so clones, approximately 86% of them seen once. This sample comprised blood, obtained after dendritic cell vaccination. The source is a human donor with glioblastoma. The CDR3 runs from the conserved cysteine through the conserved F or W. A D gene is named only where the DNA matches it firmly.

V	D	J	CDR3	DNA
TRBV7-9	TRBD1	TRBJ1-1	CASSHMGQGNTEAFF	TGTGCCAGCAGCCATATGGGACAGGGAAACACTGAAGCTTTCTTT
TRBV29-1	.	TRBJ2-2	CSVSGQSTGELFF	TGCAGCGTCTCAGGACAGTCCACCGGGGAGCTGTTTTTT
TRBV7-6	.	TRBJ2-2	CASSLGSSTGELFF	TGTGCCAGCAGCTTAGGCAGTTCAACCGGGGAGCTGTTTTTT
TRBV7-9	.	TRBJ2-7	CASSFSRLGEQYF	TGTGCCAGCAGCTTCTCCCGACTTGGAGAGCAGTACTTC
TRBV5-4	TRBD1	TRBJ2-1	CASSFGQGSNEQFF	TGTGCCAGCAGCTTCGGACAGGGCTCCAATGAGCAGTTCTTC
TRBV9	TRBD2	TRBJ2-3	CASSDEKRLAGVRTDTQYF	TGTGCCAGCAGCGACGAGAAAAGACTAGCGGGGGTACGCACAGATACGCAGTATTTT
TRBV30	.	TRBJ2-6	CAWSIQRQAGANVLTF	TGTGCCTGGAGCATCCAACGGCAGGCTGGGGCCAACGTCCTGACTTTC
TRBV9	.	TRBJ1-2	CASSVAMGTYGYTF	TGTGCCAGCAGCGTAGCGATGGGGACTTATGGCTACACCTTC
TRBV19	.	TRBJ2-7	CASSLGDYEQYF	TGTGCCAGTAGTCTGGGAGACTACGAGCAGTACTTC
TRBV5-6	TRBD1	TRBJ2-5	CASSTPGTGETQYF	TGTGCCAGCAGCACCCCCGGGACAGGTGAGACCCAGTACTTC